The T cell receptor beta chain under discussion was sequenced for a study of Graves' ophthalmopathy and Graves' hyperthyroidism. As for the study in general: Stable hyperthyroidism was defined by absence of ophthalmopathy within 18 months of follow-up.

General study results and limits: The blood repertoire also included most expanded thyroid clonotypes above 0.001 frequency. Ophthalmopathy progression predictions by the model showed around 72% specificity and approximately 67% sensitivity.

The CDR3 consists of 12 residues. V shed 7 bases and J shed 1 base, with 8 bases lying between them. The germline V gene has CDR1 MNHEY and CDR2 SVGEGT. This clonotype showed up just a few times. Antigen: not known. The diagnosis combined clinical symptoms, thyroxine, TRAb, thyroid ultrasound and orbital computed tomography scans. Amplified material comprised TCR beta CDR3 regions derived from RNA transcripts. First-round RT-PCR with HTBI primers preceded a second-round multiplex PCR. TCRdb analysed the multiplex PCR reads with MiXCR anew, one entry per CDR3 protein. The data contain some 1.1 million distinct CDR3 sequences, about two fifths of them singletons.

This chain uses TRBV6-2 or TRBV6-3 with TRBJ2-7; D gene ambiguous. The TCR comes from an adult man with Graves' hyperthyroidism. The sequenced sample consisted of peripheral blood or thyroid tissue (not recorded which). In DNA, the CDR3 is TGTGCCAGCACGTTCGGATCCTACGAGCAGTACTTC. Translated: CASTFGSYEQYF.